Sequencing of this T cell receptor beta chain was carried out in a study of PD-L1 blockade in urothelial cancer. At the level of the study: Atezolizumab, begun by patients in about 2014, was given at 1,200 mg intravenously every 3 weeks. Patients arrived having already received 0 to 3 prior chemotherapy regimens. Across blood samples, T cells had a median count of around 150,000.

This CDR3 contains 14 residues. Per germline, CDR1 MNHEY and CDR2 SVGAGI. Trimming cost V 7 bases and J 0 bases, with 10 bases left between them. Every PCR was spiked with synthetic TCR analog templates. Data came from immunoSEQ multiplex PCR; TCRdb stores just in-frame clones and leaves some out. The sample consists of about 72,000 clones, around 84% of them appearing once. The receptor comes from a man in his 70s with urothelial cancer. The sequences come from PBMCs, collected around atezolizumab (anti-PD-L1) treatment. The chain combines TRBV6-5 with TRBJ1-3; D gene unclear. CDR3 DNA: TGTGCCAGCACCTACGAGATCTCTGGAAACACCATATATTTT. Protein sequence: CASTYEISGNTIYF.